This is a list of T cell receptor beta chains from one sample in a study of coeliac disease. The protocol was immunoSEQ multiplex PCR, while the TCRdb copy is restricted to in-frame clones and leaves out a portion. The data hold about 3,400 clones, with about 73% observed a single time. The sequenced sample consisted of intraepithelial lymphocytes from the gut. The receptors derive from a man aged 18 to 35 with celiac disease on a gluten-free diet. The CDR3 runs from the conserved cysteine through the conserved F or W. Each record gives: D gene, V gene, clone size, J gene, CDR3 protein, CDR3 DNA. The D gene is left open where the match is weak. Size is stated for part of the rows, as once, few or many counts, or as a class when the clone is expanded.

d_call: .; v_call: TRBV7-2; clone_size: .; j_call: TRBJ2-7; cdr3_aa: CASSFDYQSYEQYF; cdr3_nt: TGTGCCAGCAGCTTTGACTATCAGTCATACGAGCAGTACTTC
d_call: .; v_call: TRBV7-9; clone_size: .; j_call: TRBJ1-1; cdr3_aa: CASSLTPNTEAFF; cdr3_nt: TGTGCCAGCAGCTTGACACCGAACACTGAAGCTTTCTTT
d_call: .; v_call: TRBV28; clone_size: few; j_call: TRBJ1-1; cdr3_aa: CASSFGGTEAFF; cdr3_nt: TGTGCCAGCAGTTTCGGGGGCACTGAAGCTTTCTTT
d_call: TRBD2; v_call: TRBV27; clone_size: .; j_call: TRBJ2-1; cdr3_aa: CASSIGGGYNEQFF; cdr3_nt: TGTGCCAGCAGCATAGGCGGGGGCTACAATGAGCAGTTCTTC
d_call: .; v_call: TRBV7-9; clone_size: .; j_call: TRBJ2-7; cdr3_aa: CASSLGGRADREPYEQYF; cdr3_nt: TGTGCCAGCAGCTTAGGGGGGAGGGCGGACAGGGAGCCCTACGAGCAGTACTTC
d_call: .; v_call: TRBV6-5; clone_size: .; j_call: TRBJ2-2; cdr3_aa: CASKEGRNTGELFF; cdr3_nt: TGTGCCAGCAAGGAGGGGCGGAACACCGGGGAGCTGTTTTTT
d_call: .; v_call: TRBV29-1; clone_size: .; j_call: TRBJ1-1; cdr3_aa: CSVEERVGDTEAFF; cdr3_nt: TGCAGCGTTGAAGAGAGGGTAGGTGACACTGAAGCTTTCTTT
d_call: .; v_call: TRBV6-5; clone_size: .; j_call: TRBJ2-4; cdr3_aa: CASSLTGLAKNIQYF; cdr3_nt: TGTGCCAGCAGCCTCACAGGGCTAGCCAAAAACATTCAGTACTTC
d_call: .; v_call: TRBV6-1; clone_size: once; j_call: TRBJ1-5; cdr3_aa: CASSEYGPQGWGNQPQHF; cdr3_nt: TGTGCCAGCAGTGAATATGGGCCCCAGGGGTGGGGCAATCAGCCCCAGCATTTT
d_call: TRBD1; v_call: TRBV18; clone_size: .; j_call: TRBJ2-3; cdr3_aa: CASSPGQGLDTQYF; cdr3_nt: TGTGCCAGCTCACCGGGACAGGGGCTAGATACGCAGTATTTT
d_call: .; v_call: TRBV9; clone_size: .; j_call: TRBJ2-7; cdr3_aa: CASSVGQAPYEQYF; cdr3_nt: TGTGCCAGCAGCGTAGGCCAGGCACCCTACGAGCAGTACTTC
d_call: .; v_call: TRBV5-1; clone_size: .; j_call: TRBJ1-1; cdr3_aa: CASSLAGHAFF; cdr3_nt: TGCGCCAGCAGCTTGGCAGGGCACGCTTTCTTT
d_call: .; v_call: TRBV5-1; clone_size: once; j_call: TRBJ1-1; cdr3_aa: CASSLLVTDSNTEAFF; cdr3_nt: TGCGCCAGCAGCTTGTTAGTTACGGACTCTAACACTGAAGCTTTCTTT
d_call: .; v_call: TRBV27; clone_size: .; j_call: TRBJ2-1; cdr3_aa: CASSVGGGYNEQFF; cdr3_nt: TGTGCCAGCAGCGTAGGAGGCGGGTACAATGAGCAGTTCTTC
d_call: TRBD1; v_call: TRBV5-1; clone_size: .; j_call: TRBJ2-5; cdr3_aa: CATRKNTGVQETQYF; cdr3_nt: TGCGCCACCCGAAAAAATACAGGGGTCCAAGAGACCCAGTACTTC
d_call: .; v_call: TRBV18; clone_size: .; j_call: TRBJ1-1; cdr3_aa: CASSPAQDTEAFF; cdr3_nt: TGTGCCAGCTCACCGGCTCAGGACACTGAAGCTTTCTTT
d_call: TRBD1; v_call: TRBV19; clone_size: .; j_call: TRBJ2-7; cdr3_aa: CASSKNSRDRGPLGQYF; cdr3_nt: TGTGCCAGTAGTAAGAACAGCCGGGACAGGGGCCCCCTGGGGCAGTACTTC
d_call: TRBD2; v_call: TRBV5-5; clone_size: .; j_call: TRBJ2-3; cdr3_aa: CASSLESGGAPDTQYF; cdr3_nt: TGTGCCAGCAGCTTGGAGAGCGGGGGGGCCCCAGATACGCAGTATTTT
d_call: TRBD1; v_call: TRBV18; clone_size: .; j_call: TRBJ1-5; cdr3_aa: CASSSTGQGTGQPQHF; cdr3_nt: TGTGCCAGCTCATCTACGGGACAGGGGACAGGGCAGCCCCAGCATTTT
d_call: .; v_call: TRBV4-2; clone_size: .; j_call: TRBJ1-1; cdr3_aa: CASSQDSQGLNTEAFF; cdr3_nt: TGTGCCAGCAGCCAAGATTCCCAGGGGCTGAACACTGAAGCTTTCTTT
d_call: .; v_call: TRBV5-5; clone_size: .; j_call: TRBJ2-7; cdr3_aa: CASSLIDSPTYEQYF; cdr3_nt: TGTGCCAGCAGCTTGATAGACAGCCCCACCTACGAGCAGTACTTC
d_call: .; v_call: TRBV19; clone_size: .; j_call: TRBJ1-3; cdr3_aa: CASSTMSSGNTIYF; cdr3_nt: TGTGCCAGTAGTACGATGAGCTCTGGAAACACCATATATTTT
d_call: TRBD2; v_call: TRBV4-2; clone_size: few; j_call: TRBJ2-3; cdr3_aa: CASSQDLAGVTDTQYF; cdr3_nt: TGTGCCAGCAGCCAAGATCTAGCGGGGGTCACAGATACGCAGTATTTT
d_call: TRBD2; v_call: TRBV4-3; clone_size: .; j_call: TRBJ2-2; cdr3_aa: CASSLQGGLAGNTGELFF; cdr3_nt: TGCGCCAGCAGCCTTCAAGGGGGACTAGCGGGGAACACCGGGGAGCTGTTTTTT
d_call: .; v_call: TRBV28; clone_size: .; j_call: TRBJ2-1; cdr3_aa: CASSRRGGSSSYNEQFF; cdr3_nt: TGTGCCAGCAGCCGAAGGGGGGGGTCGAGCTCCTACAATGAGCAGTTCTTC
d_call: .; v_call: TRBV11-3; clone_size: .; j_call: TRBJ2-1; cdr3_aa: CASSLTGVQYNEQFF; cdr3_nt: TGTGCCAGCAGCTTAACGGGGGTCCAGTACAATGAGCAGTTCTTC
d_call: .; v_call: TRBV5-5; clone_size: few; j_call: TRBJ2-5; cdr3_aa: CASSLAGVSETQYF; cdr3_nt: TGTGCCAGCAGCTTGGCGGGGGTCTCAGAGACCCAGTACTTC
d_call: .; v_call: TRBV18; clone_size: .; j_call: TRBJ1-1; cdr3_aa: CASSPTGIVTGEAFF; cdr3_nt: TGTGCCAGCTCACCTACCGGAATCGTTACAGGTGAAGCTTTCTTT
d_call: .; v_call: TRBV18; clone_size: .; j_call: TRBJ1-1; cdr3_aa: CASSLQGYTEAFF; cdr3_nt: TGTGCCAGCTCACTACAGGGTTACACTGAAGCTTTCTTT
d_call: .; v_call: TRBV27; clone_size: .; j_call: TRBJ1-1; cdr3_aa: CAPRSSSTEAFF; cdr3_nt: TGTGCCCCCCGCAGTTCCAGCACTGAAGCTTTCTTT
d_call: TRBD1; v_call: TRBV4-2; clone_size: .; j_call: TRBJ1-1; cdr3_aa: CASSQVIQGIDTEAFF; cdr3_nt: TGTGCCAGCAGCCAAGTCATACAGGGGATTGACACTGAAGCTTTCTTT
d_call: TRBD1; v_call: TRBV5-6; clone_size: .; j_call: TRBJ1-2; cdr3_aa: CASSQRQGDGYTF; cdr3_nt: TGTGCCAGCAGCCAAAGACAGGGGGATGGCTACACCTTC
d_call: .; v_call: TRBV28; clone_size: .; j_call: TRBJ2-2; cdr3_aa: CASREATGELFF; cdr3_nt: TGTGCCAGCAGAGAGGCCACCGGGGAGCTGTTTTTT
d_call: .; v_call: TRBV6-6; clone_size: .; j_call: TRBJ2-2; cdr3_aa: CASSYSETHLTGELFF; cdr3_nt: TGTGCCAGCAGTTACTCAGAAACTCATCTTACCGGGGAGCTGTTTTTT
d_call: .; v_call: TRBV5-1; clone_size: .; j_call: TRBJ2-5; cdr3_aa: CASSPQGLRGETQYF; cdr3_nt: TGCGCCAGCAGCCCCCAGGGACTCAGAGGGGAGACCCAGTACTTC
d_call: TRBD2; v_call: TRBV9; clone_size: .; j_call: TRBJ2-1; cdr3_aa: CASSIGEGLYNEQFF; cdr3_nt: TGTGCCAGCAGCATAGGGGAGGGCCTTTACAATGAGCAGTTCTTC
d_call: .; v_call: TRBV5-5; clone_size: few; j_call: TRBJ2-1; cdr3_aa: CASSLGLRPEQFF; cdr3_nt: TGTGCCAGCAGCTTGGGTCTCAGGCCGGAGCAGTTCTTC
d_call: .; v_call: TRBV7-9; clone_size: .; j_call: TRBJ2-7; cdr3_aa: CASSPDYEQYF; cdr3_nt: TGTGCCAGCAGCCCAGACTACGAGCAGTACTTC
d_call: .; v_call: TRBV4-3; clone_size: .; j_call: TRBJ2-4; cdr3_aa: CASSQDGPSRVAKNIQYF; cdr3_nt: TGCGCCAGCAGCCAGGACGGGCCCTCCAGGGTCGCCAAAAACATTCAGTACTTC
d_call: TRBD1; v_call: TRBV18; clone_size: .; j_call: TRBJ1-5; cdr3_aa: CASSPGTGGLIAQPQHF; cdr3_nt: TGTGCCAGCTCACCGGGGACAGGGGGCTTAATAGCTCAGCCCCAGCATTTT
d_call: .; v_call: TRBV19; clone_size: few; j_call: TRBJ2-6; cdr3_aa: CASSRQPGANVLTF; cdr3_nt: TGTGCCAGTAGCAGACAACCTGGGGCCAACGTCCTGACTTTC
d_call: .; v_call: TRBV7-3; clone_size: .; j_call: TRBJ1-1; cdr3_aa: CASARQPNTEAFF; cdr3_nt: TGTGCCAGCGCGCGGCAACCGAACACTGAAGCTTTCTTT
d_call: .; v_call: TRBV7-9; clone_size: .; j_call: TRBJ2-7; cdr3_aa: CASSPLSGVFVYEQYF; cdr3_nt: TGTGCCAGCAGCCCCTTATCAGGGGTTTTTGTCTACGAGCAGTACTTC
d_call: .; v_call: TRBV4-1; clone_size: few; j_call: TRBJ1-6; cdr3_aa: CASSHLTAPGSPLHF; cdr3_nt: TGCGCCAGCAGCCACCTAACAGCCCCAGGCTCACCCCTCCACTTT
d_call: TRBD1; v_call: TRBV19; clone_size: .; j_call: TRBJ2-1; cdr3_aa: CASSRDRGDEQFF; cdr3_nt: TGTGCCAGTAGTAGGGACAGGGGCGATGAGCAGTTCTTC
d_call: TRBD1; v_call: TRBV5-1; clone_size: .; j_call: TRBJ1-4; cdr3_aa: CASSLDRGYEKLFF; cdr3_nt: TGCGCCAGCAGCTTGGACAGGGGCTATGAAAAACTGTTTTTT
d_call: TRBD1; v_call: TRBV13; clone_size: few; j_call: TRBJ2-5; cdr3_aa: CASSAAGTGVETQYF; cdr3_nt: TGTGCCAGCAGCGCGGCCGGGACAGGTGTAGAGACCCAGTACTTC
d_call: .; v_call: TRBV9; clone_size: few; j_call: TRBJ2-7; cdr3_aa: CASSVGQVPYEQYF; cdr3_nt: TGTGCCAGCAGCGTAGGACAGGTTCCCTACGAGCAGTACTTC
d_call: .; v_call: TRBV6-1; clone_size: .; j_call: TRBJ1-4; cdr3_aa: CASTNPGDGEKLFF; cdr3_nt: TGTGCCAGCACCAATCCGGGGGATGGAGAAAAACTGTTTTTT
d_call: TRBD1; v_call: TRBV7-9; clone_size: .; j_call: TRBJ1-4; cdr3_aa: CASSLTGVIGEKLFF; cdr3_nt: TGTGCCAGCAGCTTAACAGGGGTAATTGGTGAAAAACTGTTTTTT
d_call: .; v_call: TRBV11-2; clone_size: .; j_call: TRBJ1-3; cdr3_aa: CASSPPGGGNTIYF; cdr3_nt: TGTGCCAGCAGCCCCCCGGGGGGGGGAAACACCATATATTTT
d_call: .; v_call: TRBV11-2; clone_size: once; j_call: TRBJ1-1; cdr3_aa: CASSSVLDLGAGRNTEAFF; cdr3_nt: TGTGCCAGCAGCTCCGTTCTAGATTTGGGAGCCGGTAGGAACACTGAAGCTTTCTTT
d_call: .; v_call: TRBV28; clone_size: once; j_call: TRBJ1-2; cdr3_aa: CASRSSGSNGYTF; cdr3_nt: TGTGCCAGCCGATCTTCAGGGTCCAATGGCTACACCTTC
d_call: TRBD1; v_call: TRBV30; clone_size: once; j_call: TRBJ1-2; cdr3_aa: CAWNNWDRDYGYTF; cdr3_nt: TGTGCCTGGAATAATTGGGACAGGGACTATGGCTACACCTTC